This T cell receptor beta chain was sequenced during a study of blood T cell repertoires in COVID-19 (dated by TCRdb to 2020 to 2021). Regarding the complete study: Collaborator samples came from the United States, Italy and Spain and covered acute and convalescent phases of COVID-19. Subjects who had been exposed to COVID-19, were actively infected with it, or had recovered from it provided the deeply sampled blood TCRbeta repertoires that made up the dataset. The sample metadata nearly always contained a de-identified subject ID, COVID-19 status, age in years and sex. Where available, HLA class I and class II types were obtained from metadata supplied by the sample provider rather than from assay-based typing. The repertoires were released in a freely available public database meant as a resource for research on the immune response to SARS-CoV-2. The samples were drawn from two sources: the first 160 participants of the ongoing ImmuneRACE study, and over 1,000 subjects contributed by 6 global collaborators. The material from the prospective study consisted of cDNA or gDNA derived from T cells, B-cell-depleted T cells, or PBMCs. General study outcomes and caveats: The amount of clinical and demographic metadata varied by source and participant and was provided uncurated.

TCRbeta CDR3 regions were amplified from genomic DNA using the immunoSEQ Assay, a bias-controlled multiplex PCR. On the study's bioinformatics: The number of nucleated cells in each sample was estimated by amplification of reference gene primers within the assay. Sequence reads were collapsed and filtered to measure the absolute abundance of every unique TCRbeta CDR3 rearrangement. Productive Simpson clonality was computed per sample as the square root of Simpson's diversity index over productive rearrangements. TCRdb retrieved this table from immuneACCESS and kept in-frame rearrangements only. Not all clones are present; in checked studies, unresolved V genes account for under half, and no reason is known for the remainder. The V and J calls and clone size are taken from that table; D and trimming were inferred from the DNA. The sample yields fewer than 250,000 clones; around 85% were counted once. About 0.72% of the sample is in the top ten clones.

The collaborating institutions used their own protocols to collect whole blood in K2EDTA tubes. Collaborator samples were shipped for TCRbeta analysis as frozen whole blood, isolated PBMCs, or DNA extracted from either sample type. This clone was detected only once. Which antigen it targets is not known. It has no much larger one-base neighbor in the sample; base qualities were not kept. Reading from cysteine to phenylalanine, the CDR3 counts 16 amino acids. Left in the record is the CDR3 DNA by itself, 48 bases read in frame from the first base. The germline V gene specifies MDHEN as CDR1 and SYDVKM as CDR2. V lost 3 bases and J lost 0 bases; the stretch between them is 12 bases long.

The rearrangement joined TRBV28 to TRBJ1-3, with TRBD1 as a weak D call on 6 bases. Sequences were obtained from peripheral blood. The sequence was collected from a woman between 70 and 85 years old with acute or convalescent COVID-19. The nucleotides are TGTGCCAGCAGTTTTGGCCGGGGGGCCTCTGGAAACACCATATATTTT. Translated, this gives CASSFGRGASGNTIYF. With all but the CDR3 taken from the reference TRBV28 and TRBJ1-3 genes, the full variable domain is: DVKVTQSSRYLVKRTGEKVFLECVQDMDHENMFWYRQDPGLGLRLIYFSYDVKMKEKGDIPEGYSVSREKKERFSLILESASTNQTSMYLCASSFGRGASGNTIYFGEGSWLTVV.